This T cell receptor beta chain came from a study of cytomegalovirus exposure and HLA in healthy donors. In the study overall: Inside one of the first data releases sat around 80 million unique TCRs taken from HLA-typed donors.

Use of 60 Vbeta and 13 Jbeta primers characterized the PCR. Libraries were prepared by immunoSEQ multiplex PCR; TCRdb keeps only in-frame clonotypes and omits some of them. The data show some 150,000 clones, with roughly 79% seen just once and roughly 4.9% held by the top ten. The CDR3 spans 19 residues. Per the germline V gene, CDR1 is MNHNS and CDR2 is SASEGT. The V end lost 4 bases, the J end lost 2 bases, and 25 bases lay between the germline ends. Whole-study findings and limits: Reportedly, a later analysis found an Asian-associated ancestry cluster had fewer N-insertions than the roughly 700-donor mean. As immune exposure information, only CMV serostatus was available.

This clone was detected only once. What it recognizes is unknown. At collection, donors were nominally healthy, but unrecorded immune exposures were probable. This clonotype was sampled from a woman aged 18-29 years in good health and CMV-seropositive. Specimen: PBMCs. The V gene is TRBV6-1, the J gene TRBJ2-3; a weak D match, TRBD2 (5 bases). This chain's CDR3 is CASSALYPGGGWDTDTQYF. CDR3 sequence (DNA): TGTGCCAGCAGTGCCCTCTACCCCGGCGGAGGCTGGGACACAGATACGCAGTATTTT.